The 17 T cell receptor beta chains presented below share a single source sample, sequenced in a study of T cells in Graves' hyperthyroidism and ophthalmopathy. The investigators amplified TCR beta CDR3 regions from RNA transcripts. The TCR CDR3 was amplified in a first-round RT-PCR using the HTBI primer set. TCRdb itself ran the multiplex PCR reads through MiXCR, one entry per CDR3 protein. This sample has hundreds of thousands of distinct CDR3 sequences, with about 20% found just once. Specimen: blood. These receptors originate from a man aged 40-50 years with Graves' ophthalmopathy.

This clonotype was found a few times. This chain links TRBV15 with TRBJ2-7, with TRBD2 identical over 13 bases. V was pared by 5 bases and J by 6 bases, with 7 bases of the junction left unmatched. The germline V gene has CDR1 LNHNV and CDR2 YYDKDF (reference sequence). The CDR3 has 15 residues. The CDR3 here is CATSPRTSGGTEQYF. CDR3 bases: TGTGCCACCAGCCCAAGGACTAGCGGGGGCACCGAGCAGTACTTC. The variable domain in full, with the rest retrieved from reference TRBV15 and TRBJ2-7, is DAMVIQNPRYQVTQFGKPVTLSCSQTLNHNVMYWYQQKSSQAPKLLFHYYDKDFNNEADTPDNFQSRRPNTSFCFLDIRSPGLGDTAMYLCATSPRTSGGTEQYFGPGTRLTVT.

With regard to this clonotype: A much more abundant neighbour one base away suggests this may be a read error. The chain is built from TRBV28 and TRBJ1-2, with D perhaps TRBD1 (5 bases). This CDR3 has 14 amino acids. In germline, CDR1 is MDHEN, CDR2 SYDVKM. The CDR3 reads CASSSGTYGYDYTF. In nucleotides, the CDR3 is TGTGCCAGCAGTTCGGGGACGTATGGCTATGACTACACCTTC.

This clonotype occurred many times. Here the CDR3 reads CASSELGTKNIQYF. The CDR3 DNA sequence: TGTGCCAGCAGTGAACTTGGAACCAAAAACATTCAGTACTTC. The chain uses TRBV2 and TRBJ2-4; D gene ambiguous. This CDR3 comprises 14 residues. V was cut by 2 bases and J by 2 bases, with 7 bases left in between. Germline values: CDR1 SNHLY, CDR2 FYNNEI. The full variable domain, its missing parts supplied by reference TRBV2 and TRBJ2-4, is EPEVTQTPSHQVTQMGQEVILRCVPISNHLYFYWYRQILGQKVEFLVSFYNNEISEKSEIFDDQFSVERPDGSNFTLKIRSTKLEDSAMYFCASSELGTKNIQYFGAGTRLSVL.

This clonotype was found a few times. The gene calls are TRBV28 and TRBJ2-1; D remains unclear. The CDR3 is made up of 15 amino acids. Per germline, CDR1 MDHEN and CDR2 SYDVKM. V gave up 6 bases and J gave up 0 bases, with 12 bases separating them. As DNA, the CDR3 is TGTGCCAGCAGGGGTCCTGGTCGCTCCTACAATGAGCAGTTCTTC. Its protein is CASRGPGRSYNEQFF.

This clonotype has more than one count but fewer than ten. The chain combines TRBV4-1 with TRBJ2-1; 12 nucleotides agree with TRBD2. Per the germline V gene, CDR1 is MGHRA and CDR2 is YSYEKL. This CDR3 comprises 15 residues. Trimming at V came to 6 bases and at J to 7 bases, leaving 7 bases not matched to a gene. CDR3 protein: CASSLAGGLENEQFF. CDR3 bases: TGCGCCAGCAGTCTAGCGGGGGGGCTGGAGAATGAGCAGTTCTTC.

This clonotype was observed many times. V gene TRBV7-6 combines with J gene TRBJ2-3; D is undetermined. The length of the CDR3 is 15 residues. Germline CDR1 reads SGHVS; CDR2 reads FNYEAQ. V was shortened by 5 bases and J by 6 bases, with 18 bases between the two germline ends. In DNA, the CDR3 is TGTGCCAGCAGCCGTAATTTAGGAGATGGGGATACGCAGTATTTT. This codes for CASSRNLGDGDTQYF.

At least ten counts were recorded for this clonotype. The chain couples TRBV12-3 or TRBV12-4 to TRBJ1-5; 8 nucleotides match TRBD1. The V and J ends lost 6 bases and 0 bases, in that order; junction bases with no gene match: 7. This CDR3 has 16 residues. CDR3 residues: CASRDRGDGSNQPQHF. Here the CDR3 DNA reads TGTGCCAGCAGAGACAGGGGTGACGGTAGCAATCAGCCCCAGCATTTT.

The V and J genes are TRBV19 and TRBJ1-1; the D gene is possibly TRBD1 (6 bases). CDR1 and CDR2 from the germline V gene are LNHDA and SQIVND (reference sequence). The CDR3 totals 15 residues. The V and J ends lost 1 base and 0 bases respectively, with 9 bases between them. This CDR3 is CASSIGGGMNTEAFF. In nucleotides, the CDR3 is TGTGCCAGTAGTATAGGGGGGGGCATGAACACTGAAGCTTTCTTT.

This clonotype turned up a few times. V usage is TRBV14 and J usage is TRBJ2-7; 11 positions agree with TRBD1. The germline V gene has CDR1 SGHDN and CDR2 FVKESK. This CDR3 contains 14 residues. V lost 1 base to trimming and J lost 5 bases; unmatched junction nucleotides: 1. This CDR3 is CASSQAGQGDEQYF. The CDR3 bases are TGTGCCAGCAGCCAAGCGGGACAGGGGGACGAGCAGTACTTC.

The CDR3 DNA sequence: TGTGCCAGCAGCTTCGGGGGATCGGACGAGCAGTACTTC. Its protein is CASSFGGSDEQYF. The chain joins TRBV11-2 to TRBJ2-7; D might be TRBD2 (6 bases). The CDR3 totals 13 residues. The V gene's germline CDR1 is SGHAT and CDR2 FQNNGV. Trimming took 3 bases from V and 5 from J, leaving 11 bases between them.

This clonotype was found many times. This chain uses TRBV7-9 with TRBJ1-2; D is perhaps TRBD1 (5 bases). The CDR3 consists of 17 residues. Trimming left V 4 bases short and J 9 bases short, with 27 bases between. CDR1 and CDR2 (germline): SEHNR, FQNEAQ (reference sequence). CDR3: CASSYLSLRDRVGSYTF. As DNA, the CDR3 is TGTGCCAGCAGCTATTTGAGCCTACGGGACCGCGTGGGAAGCTACACCTTC. Based on the CDR3 plus reference TRBV7-9 and TRBJ1-2, the full variable domain is DTGVSQNPRHKITKRGQNVTFRCDPISEHNRLYWYRQTLGQGPEFLTYFQNEAQLEKSRLLSDRFSAERPKGSFSTLEIQRTEQGDSAMYLCASSYLSLRDRVGSYTFGSGTRLTVV.

The table lists this clonotype with a few counts. The chain carries TRBV5-1 and TRBJ2-6; D gene ambiguous. CDR1 and CDR2 from the germline V gene are SGHRS and YFSETQ. The CDR3 runs to 16 residues. Trimming removed 1 base at V and 4 bases at J, with 12 bases between. CDR3 in amino acids: CASSLLPSTGANVLTF. The CDR3 bases are TGCGCCAGCAGCTTGTTGCCCTCCACCGGGGCCAACGTCCTGACTTTC.

In this sample, this clonotype turned up a few times. The chain employs TRBV4-1 and TRBJ2-2; the match to TRBD2 covers 9 bases. The CDR3 is 16 amino acids. Germline lookup yields CDR1 MGHRA and CDR2 YSYEKL. The ends lost 6 bases at V and 3 bases at J; junction bases unmatched: 8. CDR3 DNA sequence: TGCGCCAGCAGGTCGTTAGCGGGAGAGGACACCGGGGAGCTGTTTTTT. This codes for CASRSLAGEDTGELFF.

The V call is TRBV29-1, the J call TRBJ2-7, with D possibly being TRBD1 or TRBD2 (5 bases each). V lost 1 base and J lost 5, with 18 bases in between. Germline V gene lookup returns CDR1 SQVTM and CDR2 ANQGSEA. This CDR3 contains 15 residues. The CDR3 sequence: CSVEGGSLPTNEQYF. CDR3 bases: TGCAGCGTTGAAGGGGGGTCACTCCCTACCAACGAGCAGTACTTC.

V gene TRBV27 combines with J gene TRBJ2-7, with D perhaps TRBD2 (9 bases). Germline CDR1 reads MNHEY; CDR2 reads SMNVEV (reference sequence). The CDR3 is 14 residues long. Trimming took off 8 bases at V and 6 bases at J, with 20 bases between the two ends. This CDR3 reads CASGRGLAGSEQYF. DNA for the CDR3: TGTGCCAGCGGCAGGGGGCTAGCGGGGAGCGAGCAGTACTTC.

This clonotype was seen at least ten times. The J gene is TRBJ2-5, the V gene TRBV5-1; maybe TRBD1 (6 bases). CDR1 is SGHRS, CDR2 YFSETQ, per germline. V dropped 0 bases and J dropped 5 bases, with 14 bases sitting between them. This CDR3 contains 15 residues. This CDR3 is CASSLGTGQDETQYF. The CDR3 bases are TGCGCCAGCAGCTTGGGAACAGGGCAAGATGAGACCCAGTACTTC.

The genes are TRBV5-6 and TRBJ2-1; weak D call: TRBD1 (7 bases). Trimming removed 4 bases from V and 7 bases from J, with 18 bases in between. Germline values: CDR1 SGHDT, CDR2 YYEEEE. This CDR3 is 15 amino acids long. The CDR3: CASSQLTTGRNEQFF. The DNA of the CDR3 is TGTGCCAGCAGCCAGTTGACGACAGGGAGGAATGAGCAGTTCTTC.